This T cell receptor (beta chain) was recorded in a study of identifying expanded T cells in peripheral blood. Using immunoSEQ multiplex PCR, the repertoire was profiled, and TCRdb retains in-frame clones only, with some absent. The repertoire includes around 130,000 clones, approximately 86% of them detected once, and 7% to 10% sits in the top ten. The CDR3 is 14 residues long. The germline gives CDR1 MNHEY, CDR2 SVGAGI. The ends were cut back, 0 bases at V and 10 bases at J, with 13 bases in the middle. This clone was recorded only once. The sequence came from a person between 18 and 75 years old in good health. This chain uses TRBV6-5 with TRBJ2-1; D is ambiguous. Sequenced sample: blood. The CDR3 coding sequence is TGTGCCAGCAGTTACTCGGAAGGGTATGGGGAGCAGTTCTTC. It codes for CASSYSEGYGEQFF.